This T cell receptor (beta chain) was recorded in a study of T cell responses to AZD1222 COVID-19 vaccine. Trimming took off 11 bases at V and 3 bases at J, with 11 bases between the two ends. CDR1 is MRHNA and CDR2 is SNTAGT in the germline V gene. This CDR3 comprises 12 residues. Generated by immunoSEQ multiplex PCR, the TCRdb table keeps only in-frame clones and is missing some. The sample lists about 56,000 clones, over 75% seen once, with over 13% in the top ten. Study results and limitations: There were mostly white British donors and more females than males, and clonal diversity was possibly underestimated.

Comment on this clone: Antigen unknown.

This TCR derives from an adult in good health. This specimen consisted of peripheral blood, obtained on day 0 of AZD1222 vaccination. The chain is built from TRBV6-4 and TRBJ1-5; D gene ambiguous. The CDR3 sequence: CAPGTLNQPQHF. As DNA, the CDR3 is TGTGCCCCCGGCACTCTCAATCAGCCCCAGCATTTT.